The entry that follows covers one TCR beta chain sequence. The antigen is unknown. This sample is part of a study of shared clonotypes between healthy human individuals. In the study's own analysis: Filtering of immunoSEQ junctional sequences could not match full-length read filtering. TCRdb keeps only in-frame clones here, not all; method: immunoSEQ multiplex PCR. D and trimming were read from the DNA, whereas the V and J calls and clone size are those reported in that table. The repertoire includes hundreds of thousands of clones, around 96% of them detected once, and 0.11% sits in the top ten. CDR1 and CDR2 from the germline V gene are MNHEY and SMNVEV (reference sequence). This CDR3 is 15 amino acids long. Trimming shortened V by 8 bases and J by 8 bases, and 21 bases separated the two germline ends. Overall study results and limits: Between a handful of donors, naive CD4 clonotypes were shared at a level of approximately 5%. It was the non-shared clonotypes that had lower generation probabilities than clonotypes shared by all four donors.

As defined, naive CD8 cells were CD45RO-negative and positively selected for CCR7, with terminally differentiated effector memory CD45RA+ cells excluded. Nashville, Tennessee was home to all donors, who were Caucasian adults. The sequenced sample consisted of naive CD8+ T cells sorted from blood. The TCR originated in a woman aged 30 to 39 in good health. The J gene is TRBJ2-2, the V gene TRBV27, with TRBD2 as a possible D gene (5 bases). The CDR3 DNA follows: TGTGCCAGCCTAAGGCTAGCCGGTCCGGGGGGGGAGCTGTTTTTT. Protein product: CASLRLAGPGGELFF.